The present entry profiles one T cell receptor beta chain with its context. Its specificity is unknown. TCR beta was sequenced from blood CD8+ and CD4+ T cells. Both CD4+ and CD8+ T cells were negatively isolated, and TEMRA cells underwent FACS enrichment. These data originate in a study of CD8 T cells in Susac syndrome. V lost 1 base and J lost 1; bases outside the gene matches: 4. CDR3 size: 17 residues. Germline values: CDR1 SQVTM, CDR2 ANQGSEA. The study, taken as a whole, reports: In its TCR sequencing and HLA analysis, the study acknowledged that the number of individuals was relatively small.

Reverse transcription of about 0.5 to 1 ug RNA used random hexamers. Across 54 Vbeta and 13 Jbeta, immunoSEQ multiplex PCR amplified TCR beta CDR3. Each CDR3 protein is one row after TCRdb ran MiXCR on the immunoSEQ multiplex PCR reads. The table has 130,000 to 150,000 distinct CDR3 sequences, approximately 93% seen once; the top ten hold 0.25% to 0.3%. The origin of this receptor is a human donor in good health. The sample taken for sequencing was CD8+ T cells from PBMCs. The rearrangement joins TRBV29-1 to TRBJ2-3, with 14 bases that match TRBD2. CDR3 loop: CSVEGGLAGVGTDTQYF. CDR3 in DNA: TGCAGCGTTGAAGGGGGACTAGCGGGAGTCGGCACAGATACGCAGTATTTT.